This passage covers 7 T cell receptor beta chains from one sample sequenced in a study of blood T cell repertoires in COVID-19. TCRdb's copy holds only in-frame clones and misses some; the assay was immunoSEQ multiplex PCR. The sample includes roughly 83,000 clones, around 88% of them seen just once. Specimen: peripheral blood. The receptors were gathered from a man aged 50 to 59 with active COVID-19.

This chain connects TRBV27 to TRBJ1-6; D perhaps matches TRBD1 (6 bases). V lost 5 bases and J lost 5, with 10 bases in between. The length of the CDR3 is 14 residues. Germline V gene sequence: CDR1 MNHEY, CDR2 SMNVEV (reference sequence). This CDR3 reads CASSGQLNNSPLHF. The DNA for the CDR3 is TGTGCCAGCAGTGGACAGTTGAATAATTCACCCCTCCACTTT.

About this clone: Other DNA sequences in this specimen translate into the identical CDR3. V usage is TRBV28 and J usage is TRBJ2-5; D possibly corresponds to TRBD2 (6 bases). This CDR3 is 13 amino acids long. Germline CDR1 MDHEN, CDR2 SYDVKM. V gave up 2 bases and J gave up 5 bases, with 9 bases separating them. CDR3 sequence reads: CASSLGGSETQYF. The CDR3 nucleotides read TGTGCCAGCAGTTTAGGAGGGTCTGAGACCCAGTACTTC.

The chain joins TRBV12-3 or TRBV12-4 to TRBJ2-2; D is possibly TRBD2 (6 bases). Trimming removed 5 bases at V and 7 bases at J, with 11 bases between. The CDR3 is made up of 13 amino acids. CDR3 bases: TGTGCCAGCAGTCGGCAGGGAGGCGGGGAGCTGTTTTTT. Amino acids: CASSRQGGGELFF.

The chain recombines TRBV15 with TRBJ1-2; TRBD1 aligns across 9 bases. Germline V gene lookup returns CDR1 LNHNV and CDR2 YYDKDF (reference sequence). V dropped 5 bases and J dropped 3; count of bases not matched to a gene: 10. The CDR3 has 16 residues. The CDR3 DNA is TGTGCCACCAGCGGATCACAGGGGGCTTCTCACTATGGCTACACCTTC. Translated: CATSGSQGASHYGYTF.

This clone has only a few counts. J is TRBJ2-7 and V is TRBV30; 8 nucleotides align to TRBD1. CDR3 size: 16 residues. In germline, CDR1 is GTSNPN, CDR2 SVGIG (reference sequence). Losses at the gene ends were 2 bases for V and 3 bases for J; bases not matched to a gene: 12. This chain's CDR3 is CAWSTTWDRQGYEQYF. The CDR3, as DNA: TGTGCCTGGAGTACCACCTGGGACAGGCAGGGCTACGAGCAGTACTTC. The full variable domain, its missing parts supplied by reference TRBV30 and TRBJ2-7, is SQTIHQWPATLVQPVGSPLSLECTVEGTSNPNLYWYRQAAGRGLQLLFYSVGIGQISSEVPQNLSASRPQDRQFILSSKKLLLSDSGFYLCAWSTTWDRQGYEQYFGPGTRLTVT.

This chain uses TRBV4-3 with TRBJ2-1, with 10 bases lining up with TRBD1. The junction had 6 bases not matched to a gene; V was cut back by 0 bases and J by 4 bases. The germline V gene has CDR1 LGHNA and CDR2 YSLEER. The CDR3 contains 17 residues. CDR3 in DNA: TGCGCCAGCAGCCAAGATCTTGGACAGGGGGGATACAATGAGCAGTTCTTC. This gives the protein CASSQDLGQGGYNEQFF.

This clone was recorded at least ten times. The J gene is TRBJ1-2, the V gene TRBV9; tentatively, D is TRBD1 (6 bases). The CDR3 spans 15 residues. CDR1 is SGDLS and CDR2 is YYNGEE in the germline V gene. Between the trimmed V and J ends, which lost 3 bases and 0 bases, there was a span of 12 bases. The CDR3 reads CASSAGGTANYGYTF. The CDR3 coding sequence is TGTGCCAGCAGCGCGGGGGGCACAGCTAACTATGGCTACACCTTC.